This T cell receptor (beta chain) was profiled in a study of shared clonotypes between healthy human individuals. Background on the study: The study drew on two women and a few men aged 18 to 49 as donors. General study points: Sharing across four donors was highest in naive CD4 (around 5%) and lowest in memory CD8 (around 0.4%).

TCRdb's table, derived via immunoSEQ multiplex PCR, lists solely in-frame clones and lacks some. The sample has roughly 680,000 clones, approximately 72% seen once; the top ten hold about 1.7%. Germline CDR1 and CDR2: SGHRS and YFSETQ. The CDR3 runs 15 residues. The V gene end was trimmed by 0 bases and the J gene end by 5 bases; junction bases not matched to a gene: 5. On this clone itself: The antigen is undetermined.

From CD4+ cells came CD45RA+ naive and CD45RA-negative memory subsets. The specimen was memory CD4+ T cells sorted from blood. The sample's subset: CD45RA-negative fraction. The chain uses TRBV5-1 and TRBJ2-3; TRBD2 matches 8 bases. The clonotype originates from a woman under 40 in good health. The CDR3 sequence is CASSLGREAGDTQYF. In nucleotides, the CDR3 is TGCGCCAGCAGCTTGGGGCGGGAGGCGGGAGATACGCAGTATTTT.